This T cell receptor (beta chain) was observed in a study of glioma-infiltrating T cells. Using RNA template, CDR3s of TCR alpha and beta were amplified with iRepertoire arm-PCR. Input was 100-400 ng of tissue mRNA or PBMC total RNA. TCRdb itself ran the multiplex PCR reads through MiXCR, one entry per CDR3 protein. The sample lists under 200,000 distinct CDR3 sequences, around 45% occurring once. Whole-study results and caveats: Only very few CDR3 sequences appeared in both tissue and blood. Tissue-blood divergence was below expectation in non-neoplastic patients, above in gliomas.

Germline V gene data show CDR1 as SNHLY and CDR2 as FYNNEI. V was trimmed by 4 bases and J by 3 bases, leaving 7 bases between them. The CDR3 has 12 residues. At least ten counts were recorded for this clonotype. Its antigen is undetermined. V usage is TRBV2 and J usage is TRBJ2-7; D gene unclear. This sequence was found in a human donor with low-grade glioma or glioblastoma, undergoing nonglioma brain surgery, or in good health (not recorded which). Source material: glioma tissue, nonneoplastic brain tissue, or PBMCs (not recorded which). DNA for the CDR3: TGTGCCAGCAGTGTATGGGGCTACGAGCAGTACTTC. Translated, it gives CASSVWGYEQYF.